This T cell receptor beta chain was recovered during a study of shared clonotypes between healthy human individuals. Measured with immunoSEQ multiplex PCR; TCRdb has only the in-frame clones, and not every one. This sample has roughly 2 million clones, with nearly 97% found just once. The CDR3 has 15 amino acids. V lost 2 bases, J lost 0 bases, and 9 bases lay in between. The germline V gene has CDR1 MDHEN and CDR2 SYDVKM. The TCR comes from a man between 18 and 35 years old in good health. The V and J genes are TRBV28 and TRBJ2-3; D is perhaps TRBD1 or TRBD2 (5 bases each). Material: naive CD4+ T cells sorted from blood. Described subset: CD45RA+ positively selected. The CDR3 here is CASSLGDASTDTQYF. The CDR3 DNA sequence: TGTGCCAGCAGTTTAGGGGACGCGAGCACAGATACGCAGTATTTT.